The T cell receptor beta chain described here comes from a study of cytomegalovirus exposure and HLA in healthy donors. Study-wide points: Within an earlier analysis, most TCR beta V segments proved productive either about 87% or about 30% of the time.

With V trimmed by 7 bases and J by 2 bases, 11 bases remained unmatched. In germline, CDR1 is SEHNR, CDR2 FQNEAQ (reference sequence). CDR3 length: 15 residues. As to this clone: The antigen is undetermined.

The PCR contained 60 Vbeta and 13 Jbeta primers. Data came from immunoSEQ multiplex PCR; TCRdb stores just in-frame clones and leaves some out. The sample holds some 67,000 clones, around 89% seen once. The sequenced sample consisted of PBMCs. This chain joins TRBV7-9 and TRBJ2-7, with 7 bases that match TRBD1. The receptor comes from a woman aged 30 to 39 in good health and CMV-seropositive. The DNA for the CDR3 is TGTGCCAGCACCCCCGGGGACAGTAGGACCTACGAGCAGTACTTC. It encodes CASTPGDSRTYEQYF.